The 7 T cell receptor beta chains below come from one sample, sequenced in a study of radiotherapy plus CTLA-4 blockade in lung cancer. Some clones are missing from TCRdb's copy, which holds only in-frame ones; the method was immunoSEQ multiplex PCR. The sample holds 70,000 to 95,000 clones, about four fifths seen once. The specimen was peripheral blood, collected from a patient treated with radiotherapy plus ipilimumab. These receptors all come from a human donor with non-small cell lung cancer that progressed on radiotherapy plus ipilimumab.

The rearrangement joins TRBV11-3 to TRBJ1-2; D possibly corresponds to TRBD1 (5 bases). The length of the CDR3 is 12 residues. V lost 8 bases to trimming and J lost 5 bases, with 12 bases between them. Germline lookup yields CDR1 SGHNT and CDR2 YENEEA. The CDR3 bases are TGTGCCAGCGGGGGGTTGGGGTATGGCTACACCTTC. Amino acids: CASGGLGYGYTF.

The chain has TRBV4-3 and TRBJ2-7; 8 bases match TRBD2. This CDR3 contains 14 residues. Germline loops: CDR1 LGHNA, CDR2 YSLEER. V shed 5 bases, J shed 2 bases, and the junction held 5 bases outside the gene matches. The CDR3 sequence is CASSETSGTYEQYF. Here the CDR3 DNA reads TGCGCCAGCAGCGAAACTAGCGGCACCTACGAGCAGTACTTC.

V gene TRBV5-4 combines with J gene TRBJ1-1; D is undetermined. CDR3 length: 15 residues. Germline CDR1 SGHNT, CDR2 YYREEE (reference sequence). Trimming removed 0 bases at V and 0 bases at J, with 9 bases between. In DNA form, the CDR3 reads TGTGCCAGCAGCTTGGAAAATACAATGAACACTGAAGCTTTCTTT. Translating it yields CASSLENTMNTEAFF.

The chain employs TRBV11-2 and TRBJ2-2, with D tentatively TRBD1 (5 bases). The CDR3 spans 14 residues. The V end was cut by 5 bases, the J end by 1 base, with 8 bases between. Germline CDR1 SGHAT, CDR2 FQNNGV. The CDR3 coding sequence is TGTGCCAGCAGCCTCAGGGAGAACACCGGGGAGCTGTTTTTT. Translating it yields CASSLRENTGELFF.

The rearrangement links TRBV19 to TRBJ1-5, with D possibly matching TRBD1 (5 bases). Per the germline V gene, CDR1 is LNHDA and CDR2 is SQIVND (reference sequence). The CDR3 runs to 15 residues. The V end lost 7 bases, the J end lost 1 base, and 14 bases lay between the germline ends. CDR3 bases: TGTGCCAGTATTCCAGAGGGGCCGAGCAATCAGCCCCAGCATTTT. This sequence encodes CASIPEGPSNQPQHF. Filled out from reference TRBV19 and TRBJ1-5, the complete variable domain reads DGGITQSPKYLFRKEGQNVTLSCEQNLNHDAMYWYRQDPGQGLRLIYYSQIVNDFQKGDIAEGYSVSREKKESFPLTVTSAQKNPTAFYLCASIPEGPSNQPQHFGDGTRLSIL.

The rearrangement joins TRBV28 to TRBJ1-4, with unresolved D. Germline CDR1 is MDHEN and CDR2 is SYDVKM. Trimming left V 7 bases short and J 8 bases short, with 11 bases between. The CDR3 extends over 12 amino acids. CDR3 amino acids: CASTRIREKLFF. The CDR3 region has the DNA TGTGCCAGCACCCGGATAAGGGAAAAACTGTTTTTT.

The sample holds a few counts of this clone. This chain links TRBV6-5 with TRBJ1-1, with D uncertain. V shed 0 bases and J shed 4 bases, with 15 bases lying between them. Germline CDR1 and CDR2: MNHEY and SVGAGI. The CDR3 length is 16 residues. CDR3 in amino acids: CASSYSFSGLSTEAFF. CDR3 nucleotide sequence: TGTGCCAGCAGTTACTCCTTCTCGGGCTTATCCACTGAAGCTTTCTTT.